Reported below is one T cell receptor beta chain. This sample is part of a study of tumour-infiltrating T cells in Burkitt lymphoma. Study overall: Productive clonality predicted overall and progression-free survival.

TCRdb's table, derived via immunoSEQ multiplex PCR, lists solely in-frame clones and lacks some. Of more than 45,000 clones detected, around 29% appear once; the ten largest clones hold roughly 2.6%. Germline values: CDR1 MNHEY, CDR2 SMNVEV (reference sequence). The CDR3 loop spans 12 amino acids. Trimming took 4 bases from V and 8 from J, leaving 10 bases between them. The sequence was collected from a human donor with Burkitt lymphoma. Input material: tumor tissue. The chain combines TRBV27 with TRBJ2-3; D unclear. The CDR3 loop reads CASSSPTRTQYF. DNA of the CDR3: TGTGCCAGCAGTTCCCCGACTCGTACGCAGTATTTT.